This T cell receptor (beta chain) was captured in a study of post-analysis software for immune sequencing data. Unique molecular identifiers tagged the TCR beta cDNA libraries. With about 0.95 to 10 million T cells as the source, roughly 0.5 million cDNA molecules resulted. TCRdb recomputed calls from the PCR reads with MiXCR, one row per CDR3 protein. The sample consists of roughly 800,000 distinct CDR3 sequences, about 32% of them appearing once. Of note for this clonotype: Its antigen is not known.

The CDR3 sequence is 14 residues long. The J segment lost 2 bases and the V segment lost 7 bases, leaving 8 bases of the junction unmatched. Germline V gene sequence: CDR1 MNHNS, CDR2 SASEGT. Study observations and caveats: Patients used roughly five TRBV segments, including TRBV5-6, TRBV5-1 and TRBV20-1, more often than controls. Analysis by F measure revealed that same-batch samples clustered strongly together.

This chain joins TRBV6-1 and TRBJ2-7, with 7 bases matching TRBD2. Sequencing input: blood. This clonotype originated in a girl under 18 with multiple sclerosis. CDR3 coding DNA: TGTGCCAGCACTGAGGGGCTAGCGGCCTACGAGCAGTACTTC. Translating gives CASTEGLAAYEQYF.